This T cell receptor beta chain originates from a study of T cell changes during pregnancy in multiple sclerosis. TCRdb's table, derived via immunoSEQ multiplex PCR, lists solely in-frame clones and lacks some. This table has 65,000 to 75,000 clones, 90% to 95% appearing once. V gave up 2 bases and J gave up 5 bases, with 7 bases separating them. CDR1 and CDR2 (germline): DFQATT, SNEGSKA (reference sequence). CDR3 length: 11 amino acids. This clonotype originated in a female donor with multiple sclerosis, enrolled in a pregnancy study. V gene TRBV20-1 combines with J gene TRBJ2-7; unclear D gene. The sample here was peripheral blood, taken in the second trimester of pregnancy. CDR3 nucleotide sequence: TGCAGTGCTAGACGTGAGAACGAGCAGTACTTC. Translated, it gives CSARRENEQYF.